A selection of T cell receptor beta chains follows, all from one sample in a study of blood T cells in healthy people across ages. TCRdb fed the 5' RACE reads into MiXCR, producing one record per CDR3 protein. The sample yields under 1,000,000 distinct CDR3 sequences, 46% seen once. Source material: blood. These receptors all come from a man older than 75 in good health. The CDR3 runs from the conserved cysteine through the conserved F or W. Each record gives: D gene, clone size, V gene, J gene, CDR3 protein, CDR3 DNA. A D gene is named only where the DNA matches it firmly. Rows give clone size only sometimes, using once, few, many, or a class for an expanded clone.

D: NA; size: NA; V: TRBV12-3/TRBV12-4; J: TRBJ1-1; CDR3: CASSLGQDWTEAFF; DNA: TGTGCCAGCAGTTTAGGACAGGACTGGACTGAAGCTTTCTTT
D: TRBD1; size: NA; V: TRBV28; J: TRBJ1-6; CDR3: CASSPPDRARTPPHF; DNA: TGTGCCAGCAGCCCGCCTGACAGGGCAAGGACACCCCCCCACTTT
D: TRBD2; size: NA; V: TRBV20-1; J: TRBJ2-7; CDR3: CSASPPGRSNEQYF; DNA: TGCAGTGCTAGTCCCCCCGGGAGGTCCAACGAGCAGTACTTC
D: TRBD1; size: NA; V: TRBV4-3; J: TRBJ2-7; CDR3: CASSQDGTGYSYEQYF; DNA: TGCGCCAGCAGCCAAGACGGGACAGGATACTCCTACGAGCAGTACTTC
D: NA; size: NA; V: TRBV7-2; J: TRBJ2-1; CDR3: CASSVALAYNEQFF; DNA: TGTGCCAGCAGCGTAGCACTAGCTTACAATGAGCAGTTCTTC
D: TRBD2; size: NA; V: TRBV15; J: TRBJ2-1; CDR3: CATSRDLASGSTSEQFF; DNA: TGTGCCACCAGCAGAGATCTGGCTAGCGGGAGTACAAGTGAGCAGTTCTTC
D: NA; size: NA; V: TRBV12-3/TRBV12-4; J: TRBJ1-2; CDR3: CASSPRGRGYTF; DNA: TGTGCCAGCAGCCCCAGGGGACGCGGCTACACCTTC
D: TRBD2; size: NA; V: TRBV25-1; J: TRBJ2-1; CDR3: CASSDVTSGTEQFF; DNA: TGTGCCAGCAGTGATGTTACTAGCGGGACCGAGCAGTTCTTC
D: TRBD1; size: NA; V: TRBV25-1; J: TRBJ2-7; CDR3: CAGESGTGPYEQYF; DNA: TGTGCCGGCGAATCCGGGACAGGTCCTTACGAGCAGTACTTC
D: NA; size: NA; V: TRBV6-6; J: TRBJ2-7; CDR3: CASSYSTVNPYEQYF; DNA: TGTGCCAGCAGTTACTCGACAGTTAATCCCTACGAGCAGTACTTC
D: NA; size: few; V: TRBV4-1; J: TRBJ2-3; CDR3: CASSLEEADTQYF; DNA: TGCGCCAGCAGCCTTGAGGAGGCAGATACGCAGTATTTT
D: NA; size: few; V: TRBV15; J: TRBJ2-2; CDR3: CATRWGPGTGELFF; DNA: TGTGCCACCAGGTGGGGGCCTGGCACCGGGGAGCTGTTTTTT
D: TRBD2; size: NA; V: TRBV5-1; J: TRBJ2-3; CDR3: CASSLAGAGGVADTQYF; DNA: TGCGCCAGCAGCTTGGCCGGGGCGGGAGGTGTGGCAGATACGCAGTATTTT
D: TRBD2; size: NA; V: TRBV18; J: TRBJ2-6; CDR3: CTSSPDLAGSGANVLTF; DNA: TGTACCAGCTCACCAGACCTAGCGGGATCTGGGGCCAACGTCCTGACTTTC
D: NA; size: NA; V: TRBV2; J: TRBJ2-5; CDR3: CASSVRKGVTQYF; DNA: TGTGCCAGCAGTGTCAGGAAAGGGGTGACCCAGTACTTC
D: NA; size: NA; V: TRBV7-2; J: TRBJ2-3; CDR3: CASSLNGAGITDTQYF; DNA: TGTGCCAGCAGCTTAAACGGGGCGGGGATCACAGATACGCAGTATTTT